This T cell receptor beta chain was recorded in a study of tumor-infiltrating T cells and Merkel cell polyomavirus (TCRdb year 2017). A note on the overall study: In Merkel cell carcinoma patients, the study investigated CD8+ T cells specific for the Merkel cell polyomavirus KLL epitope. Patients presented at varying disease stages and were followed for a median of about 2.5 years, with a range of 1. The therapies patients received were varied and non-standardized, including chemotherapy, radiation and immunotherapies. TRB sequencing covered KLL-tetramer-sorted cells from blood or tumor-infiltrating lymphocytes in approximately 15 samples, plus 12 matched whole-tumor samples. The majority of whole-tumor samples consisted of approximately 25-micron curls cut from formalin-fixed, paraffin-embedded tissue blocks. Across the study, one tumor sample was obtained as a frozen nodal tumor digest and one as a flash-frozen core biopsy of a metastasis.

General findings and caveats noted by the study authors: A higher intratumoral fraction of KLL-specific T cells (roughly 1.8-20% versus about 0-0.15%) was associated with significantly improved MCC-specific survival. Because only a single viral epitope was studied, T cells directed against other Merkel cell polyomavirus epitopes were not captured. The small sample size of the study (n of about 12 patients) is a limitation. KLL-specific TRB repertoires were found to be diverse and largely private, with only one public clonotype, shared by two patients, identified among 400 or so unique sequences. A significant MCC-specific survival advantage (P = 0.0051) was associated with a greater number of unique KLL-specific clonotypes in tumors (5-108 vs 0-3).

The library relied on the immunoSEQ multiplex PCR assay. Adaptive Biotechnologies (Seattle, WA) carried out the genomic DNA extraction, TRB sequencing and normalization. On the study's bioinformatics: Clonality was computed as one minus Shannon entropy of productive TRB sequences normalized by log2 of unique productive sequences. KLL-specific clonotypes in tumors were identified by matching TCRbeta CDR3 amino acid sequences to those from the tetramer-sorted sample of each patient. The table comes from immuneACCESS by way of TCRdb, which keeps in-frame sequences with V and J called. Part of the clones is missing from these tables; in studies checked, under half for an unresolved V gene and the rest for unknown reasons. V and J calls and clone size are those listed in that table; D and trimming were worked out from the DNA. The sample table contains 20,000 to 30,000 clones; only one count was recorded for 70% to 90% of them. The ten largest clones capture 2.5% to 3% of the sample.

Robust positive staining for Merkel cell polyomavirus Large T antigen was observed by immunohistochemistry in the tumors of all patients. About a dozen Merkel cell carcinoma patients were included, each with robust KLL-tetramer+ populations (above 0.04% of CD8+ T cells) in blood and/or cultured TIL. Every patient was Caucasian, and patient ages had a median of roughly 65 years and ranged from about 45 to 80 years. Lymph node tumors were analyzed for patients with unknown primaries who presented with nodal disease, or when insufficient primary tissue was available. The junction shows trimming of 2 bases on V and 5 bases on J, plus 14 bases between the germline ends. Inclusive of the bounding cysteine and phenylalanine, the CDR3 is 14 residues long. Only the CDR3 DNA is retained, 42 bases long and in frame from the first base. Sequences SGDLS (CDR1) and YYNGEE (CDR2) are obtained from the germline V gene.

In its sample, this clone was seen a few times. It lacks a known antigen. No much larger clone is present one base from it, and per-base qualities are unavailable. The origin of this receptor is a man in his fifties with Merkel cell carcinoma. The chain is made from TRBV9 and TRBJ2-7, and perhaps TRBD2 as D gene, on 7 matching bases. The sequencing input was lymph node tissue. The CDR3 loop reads CASSVTGTTNEQYF. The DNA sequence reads TGTGCCAGCAGCGTTACAGGGACTACAAACGAGCAGTACTTC.